This TCR beta chain emerged from a study of blood T cell repertoires in COVID-19. Study background: There were acute and convalescent COVID-19 samples, and they came from the United States, Italy and Spain. PBMCs, B-cell-depleted T cells, or T cells were the source of the cDNA or gDNA that made up the material.

V lost 2 bases and J lost 5; bases outside the gene matches: 2. The CDR3 runs to 14 residues. Germline V CDR1 and CDR2: WNHNN, SYGVQD (reference sequence). This clone has a single count. Authors' data handling: Amplification with reference gene primers provided the estimates of nucleated cell counts. TCRdb's table, derived via immunoSEQ multiplex PCR, lists solely in-frame clones and lacks some. V, J and clone size were drawn from that table, and D and trimming were deduced from the DNA. The sample holds roughly 270,000 clones, 88% seen once. The origin of this receptor is a man between 18 and 35 years old with active or convalescent COVID-19. Material for sequencing was peripheral blood. This chain joins TRBV10-1 and TRBJ2-7; TRBD2 matches at 11 bases. CDR3 DNA sequence: TGCGCCAGCAGTGAGCTAGCGGGGGGTCACGAGCAGTACTTC. Its translation: CASSELAGGHEQYF.